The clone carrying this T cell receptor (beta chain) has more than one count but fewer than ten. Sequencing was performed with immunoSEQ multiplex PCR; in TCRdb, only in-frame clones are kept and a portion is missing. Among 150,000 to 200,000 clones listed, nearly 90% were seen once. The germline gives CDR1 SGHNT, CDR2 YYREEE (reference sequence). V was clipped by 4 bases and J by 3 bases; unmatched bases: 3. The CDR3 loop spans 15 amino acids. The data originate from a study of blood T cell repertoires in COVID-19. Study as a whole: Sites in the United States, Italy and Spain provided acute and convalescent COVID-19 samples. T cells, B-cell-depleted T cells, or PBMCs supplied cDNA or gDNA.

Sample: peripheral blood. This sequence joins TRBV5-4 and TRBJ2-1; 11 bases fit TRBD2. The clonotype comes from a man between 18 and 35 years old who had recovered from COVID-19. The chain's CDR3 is CASSAGTSGYNEQFF. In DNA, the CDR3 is TGTGCCAGCAGCGCCGGGACTAGCGGCTACAATGAGCAGTTCTTC.